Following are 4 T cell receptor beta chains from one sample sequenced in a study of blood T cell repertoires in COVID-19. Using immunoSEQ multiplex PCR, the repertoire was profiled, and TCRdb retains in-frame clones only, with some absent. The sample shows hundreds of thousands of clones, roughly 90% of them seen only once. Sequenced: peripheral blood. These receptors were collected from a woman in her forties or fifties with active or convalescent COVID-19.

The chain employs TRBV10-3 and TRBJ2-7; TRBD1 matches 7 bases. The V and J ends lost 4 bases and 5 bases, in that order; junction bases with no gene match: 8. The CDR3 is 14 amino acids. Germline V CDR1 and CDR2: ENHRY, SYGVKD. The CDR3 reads CAISANRGWDEQYF. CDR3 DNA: TGTGCCATCAGTGCGAACAGGGGTTGGGACGAGCAGTACTTC.

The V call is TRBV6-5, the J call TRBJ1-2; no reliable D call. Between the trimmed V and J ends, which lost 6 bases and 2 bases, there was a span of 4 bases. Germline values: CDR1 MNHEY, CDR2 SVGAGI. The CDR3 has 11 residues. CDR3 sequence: CASRANYGYTF. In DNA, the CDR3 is TGTGCCAGCAGGGCCAACTATGGCTACACCTTC.

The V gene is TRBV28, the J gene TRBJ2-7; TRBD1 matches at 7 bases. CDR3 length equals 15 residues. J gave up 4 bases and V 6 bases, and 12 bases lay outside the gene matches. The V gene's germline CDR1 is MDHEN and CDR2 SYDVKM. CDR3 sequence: CASRVGGESSYEQYF. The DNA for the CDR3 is TGTGCCAGCAGGGTAGGGGGCGAGTCCTCGTACGAGCAGTACTTC.

The DNA for the CDR3 is TGTGCCAGTAGTATAGGAAGAGGACAGGACCTTAATGAAAAACTGTTTTTT. This translates into CASSIGRGQDLNEKLFF. V usage is TRBV19 and J usage is TRBJ1-4, with 7 positions matching TRBD1. Germline CDR1 and CDR2: LNHDA and SQIVND (reference sequence). The CDR3 covers 17 residues. V lost 1 base to trimming and J lost 4 bases; unmatched junction nucleotides: 9.